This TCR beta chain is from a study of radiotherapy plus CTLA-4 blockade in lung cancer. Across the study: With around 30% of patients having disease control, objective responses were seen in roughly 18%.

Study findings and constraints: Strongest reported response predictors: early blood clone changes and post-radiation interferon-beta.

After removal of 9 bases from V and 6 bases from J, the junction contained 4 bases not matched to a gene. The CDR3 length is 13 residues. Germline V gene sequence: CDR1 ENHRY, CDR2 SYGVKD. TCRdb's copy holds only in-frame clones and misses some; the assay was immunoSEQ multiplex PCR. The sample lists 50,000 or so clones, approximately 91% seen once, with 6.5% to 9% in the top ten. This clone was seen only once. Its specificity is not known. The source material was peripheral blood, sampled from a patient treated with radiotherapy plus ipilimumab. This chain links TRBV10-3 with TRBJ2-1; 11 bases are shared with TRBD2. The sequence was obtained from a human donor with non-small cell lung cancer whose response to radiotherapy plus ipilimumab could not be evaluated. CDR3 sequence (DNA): TGTGCCATAGGACTAGCGGGTGTCAATGAGCAGTTCTTC. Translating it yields CAIGLAGVNEQFF.